Listed below are T cell receptor beta chains from one sample, sequenced in a study of regulatory T cells in long-lasting Graves disease. TCRdb independently ran MiXCR on the multiplex PCR reads; one entry per CDR3 protein. This table holds approximately 540,000 distinct CDR3 sequences, more than 10% found once. The same data also went into a second study, on T cells in Graves' hyperthyroidism and ophthalmopathy.

The sequencing here drew on peripheral blood mononuclear cells (PBMCs), taken at new diagnosis, from a patient treated with antithyroid drugs. These receptors originate from a woman younger than 45 with Graves disease. The CDR3 runs from the conserved cysteine through the conserved F or W.

J: TRBJ2-1; V: TRBV24-1; CDR3: CATSDHPGTSGSLNEQFF
J: TRBJ1-6; V: TRBV28; CDR3: CASSLGQGKAPLHF
J: TRBJ1-4; V: TRBV3-1; CDR3: CASSPWTGANEKLFF
J: TRBJ2-2; V: TRBV29-1; CDR3: CSVGASSGELFF
J: TRBJ2-1; V: TRBV29-1; CDR3: CSVQWAQNLEQFF
J: TRBJ2-3; V: TRBV28; CDR3: CASSTRTSGGTDTQYF
J: TRBJ2-1; V: TRBV20-1; CDR3: CSARDRWARAYNEQFF
J: TRBJ1-5; V: TRBV4-1; CDR3: CASSQDTGGVGQGNSNQPQHF
J: TRBJ1-5; V: TRBV28; CDR3: CASSSPGTTHQPQHF
J: TRBJ2-1; V: TRBV19; CDR3: CASSGLDYEQFF
J: TRBJ1-2; V: TRBV2; CDR3: CASSVRPANYGYTF
J: TRBJ2-1; V: TRBV6-2/TRBV6-3; CDR3: CASSQGLPPRKYEQFF
J: TRBJ2-5; V: TRBV9; CDR3: CASSPVAGAETQYF
J: TRBJ2-1; V: TRBV18; CDR3: CASSQRRREGISNEQFF
J: TRBJ2-7; V: TRBV9; CDR3: CASSVGDSTYEQYF
J: TRBJ2-1; V: TRBV20-1; CDR3: CSAKPTSFAYNEQFF
J: TRBJ2-7; V: TRBV24-1; CDR3: CATAGPTRIYGEQYF
J: TRBJ2-7; V: TRBV20-1; CDR3: CSARGGTSSYEQYF
J: TRBJ2-2; V: TRBV11-2; CDR3: CASSSSGGLPNTGELFF
J: TRBJ1-2; V: TRBV10-3; CDR3: CAISEGVDSIYGYTF
J: TRBJ2-5; V: TRBV10-3; CDR3: CAIRIHERETQYF
J: TRBJ2-7; V: TRBV4-2; CDR3: CASSQATGDLYEQYF
J: TRBJ2-6; V: TRBV9; CDR3: CASEGGGAGANVLTF
J: TRBJ2-7; V: TRBV20-1; CDR3: CSAKGGPSEQYF
J: TRBJ2-7; V: TRBV6-2/TRBV6-3; CDR3: CASQARERDSYEQYF
J: TRBJ2-3; V: TRBV11-2; CDR3: CASSLRGRYTDTQYF
J: TRBJ1-5; V: TRBV2; CDR3: CASSKALNQPQHF
J: TRBJ2-7; V: TRBV28; CDR3: CASTSFGQGKIYEQYF
J: TRBJ2-7; V: TRBV20-1; CDR3: CSAYRGPHEQYF
J: TRBJ1-2; V: TRBV2; CDR3: CASSYTGDGYTF
J: TRBJ1-5; V: TRBV30; CDR3: CAWSVGNSNQPQHF
J: TRBJ2-6; V: TRBV7-9; CDR3: CASSPRVGGVPVWANVLTF
J: TRBJ1-1; V: TRBV29-1; CDR3: CSAKGQIGTEAFF
J: TRBJ2-1; V: TRBV9; CDR3: CASSVGGRVHEQFF
J: TRBJ1-5; V: TRBV2; CDR3: CASSGQGAQPQHF
J: TRBJ1-1; V: TRBV19; CDR3: CASSTLPGGPEAFF
J: TRBJ1-1; V: TRBV6-9; CDR3: CASSYSTSTEAFF